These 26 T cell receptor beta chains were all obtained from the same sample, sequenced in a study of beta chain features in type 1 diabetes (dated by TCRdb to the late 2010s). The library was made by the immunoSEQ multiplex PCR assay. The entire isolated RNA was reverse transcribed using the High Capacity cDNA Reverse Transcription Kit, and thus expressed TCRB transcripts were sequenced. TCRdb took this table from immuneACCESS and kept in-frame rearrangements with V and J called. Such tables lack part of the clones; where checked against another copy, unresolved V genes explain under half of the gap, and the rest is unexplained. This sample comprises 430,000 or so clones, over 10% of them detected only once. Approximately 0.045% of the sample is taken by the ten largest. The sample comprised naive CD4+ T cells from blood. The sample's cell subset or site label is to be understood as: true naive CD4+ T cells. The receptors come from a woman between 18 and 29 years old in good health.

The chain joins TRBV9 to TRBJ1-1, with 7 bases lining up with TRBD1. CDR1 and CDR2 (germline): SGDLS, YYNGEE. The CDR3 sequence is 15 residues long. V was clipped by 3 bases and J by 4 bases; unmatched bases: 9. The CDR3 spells CASSAQQGSITEAFF. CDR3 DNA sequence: TGTGCCAGCAGCGCCCAACAGGGGTCGATCACTGAAGCTTTCTTT.

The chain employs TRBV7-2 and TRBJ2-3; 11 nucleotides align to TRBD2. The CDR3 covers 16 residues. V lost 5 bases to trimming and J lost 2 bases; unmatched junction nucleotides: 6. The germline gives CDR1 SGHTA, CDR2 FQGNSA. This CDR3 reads CASSERLAGSTDTQYF. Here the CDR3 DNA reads TGTGCCAGCAGCGAGCGACTAGCGGGGTCCACAGATACGCAGTATTTT.

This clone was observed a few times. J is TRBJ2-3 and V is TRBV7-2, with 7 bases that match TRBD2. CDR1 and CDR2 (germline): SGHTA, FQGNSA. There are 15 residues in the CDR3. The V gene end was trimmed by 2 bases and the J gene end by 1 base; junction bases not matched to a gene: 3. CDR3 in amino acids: CASSLYAGGTDTQYF. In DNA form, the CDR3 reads TGTGCCAGCAGCTTATACGCGGGAGGCACAGATACGCAGTATTTT.

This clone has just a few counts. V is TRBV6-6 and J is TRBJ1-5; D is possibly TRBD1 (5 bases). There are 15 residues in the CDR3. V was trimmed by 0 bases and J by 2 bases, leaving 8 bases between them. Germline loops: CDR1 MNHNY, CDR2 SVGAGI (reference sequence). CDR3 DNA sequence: TGTGCCAGCAGTTACTCGAGAGGGGGCAATCAGCCCCAGCATTTT. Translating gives CASSYSRGGNQPQHF.

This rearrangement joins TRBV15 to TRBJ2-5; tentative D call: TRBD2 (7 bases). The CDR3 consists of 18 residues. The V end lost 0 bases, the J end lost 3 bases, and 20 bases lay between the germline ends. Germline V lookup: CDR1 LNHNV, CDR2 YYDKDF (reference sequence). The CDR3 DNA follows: TGTGCCACCAGCAGAGATCCCTCCTTGCGGGGGCCTAAAGAGACCCAGTACTTC. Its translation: CATSRDPSLRGPKETQYF.

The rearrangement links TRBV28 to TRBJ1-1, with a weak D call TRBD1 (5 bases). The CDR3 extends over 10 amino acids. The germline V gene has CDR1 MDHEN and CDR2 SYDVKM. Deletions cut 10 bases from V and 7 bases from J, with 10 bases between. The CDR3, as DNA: TGTGCCACACACAGGAATGAAGCTTTCTTT. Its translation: CATHRNEAFF.

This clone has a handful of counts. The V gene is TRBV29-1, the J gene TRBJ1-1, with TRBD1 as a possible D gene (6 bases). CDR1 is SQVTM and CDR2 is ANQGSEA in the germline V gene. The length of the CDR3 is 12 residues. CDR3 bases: TGCAGTGGCAACAGGGCCCCCACTGAAGCTTTCTTT. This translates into CSGNRAPTEAFF.

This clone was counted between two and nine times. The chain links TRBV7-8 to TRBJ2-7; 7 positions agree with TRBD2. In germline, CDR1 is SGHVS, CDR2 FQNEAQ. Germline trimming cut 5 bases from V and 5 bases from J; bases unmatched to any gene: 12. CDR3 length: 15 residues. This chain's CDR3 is CASSTQTPGRDEQYF. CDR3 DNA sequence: TGTGCCAGCAGCACCCAAACCCCAGGGAGGGACGAGCAGTACTTC.

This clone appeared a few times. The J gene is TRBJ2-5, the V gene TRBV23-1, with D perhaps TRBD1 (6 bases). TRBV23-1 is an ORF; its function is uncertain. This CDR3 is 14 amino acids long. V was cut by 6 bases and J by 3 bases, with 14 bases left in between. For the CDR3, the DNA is TGCGCCAGCAGGAAAGATACAGGGAAAGAGACCCAGTACTTC. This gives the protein CASRKDTGKETQYF.

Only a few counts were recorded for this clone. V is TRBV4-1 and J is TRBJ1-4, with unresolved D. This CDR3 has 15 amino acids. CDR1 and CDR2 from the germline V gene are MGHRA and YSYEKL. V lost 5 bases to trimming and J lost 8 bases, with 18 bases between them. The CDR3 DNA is TGCGCCAGCAGCAAAGCCCCCGGTCGGGGAGAAAAACTGTTTTTT. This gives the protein CASSKAPGRGEKLFF.

For the CDR3, the DNA is TGTGCCAGCAGCCCGGATGAGAAGGCCGAGCAGTACTTC. This gives the protein CASSPDEKAEQYF. The rearrangement joins TRBV6-5 to TRBJ2-7; D ambiguous. V was trimmed by 6 bases and J by 6 bases, leaving 15 bases between them. This CDR3 is 13 amino acids long. Germline CDR1 and CDR2: MNHEY and SVGAGI.

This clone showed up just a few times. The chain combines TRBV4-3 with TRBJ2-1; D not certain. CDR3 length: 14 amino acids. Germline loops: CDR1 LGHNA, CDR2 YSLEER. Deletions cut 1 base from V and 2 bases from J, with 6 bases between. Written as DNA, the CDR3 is TGCGCCAGCAGCCAAGGTTTAACCTACAATGAGCAGTTCTTC. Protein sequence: CASSQGLTYNEQFF.

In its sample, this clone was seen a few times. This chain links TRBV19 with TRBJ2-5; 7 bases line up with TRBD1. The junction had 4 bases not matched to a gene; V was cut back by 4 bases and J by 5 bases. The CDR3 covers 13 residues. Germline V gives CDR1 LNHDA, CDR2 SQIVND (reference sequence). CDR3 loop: CASSKQGTETQYF. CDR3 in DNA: TGTGCCAGTAGTAAACAGGGGACGGAGACCCAGTACTTC.

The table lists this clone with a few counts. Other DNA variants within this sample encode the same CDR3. The CDR3 sequence is CASSFSGNTEAFF. The DNA of the CDR3 is TGTGCCAGCAGCTTTTCGGGGAACACTGAAGCTTTCTTT. The V gene is TRBV7-3, the J gene TRBJ1-1; D unclear. This CDR3 region has 13 residues. V lost 3 bases and J lost 1, with 6 bases in between. Germline V gives CDR1 SGHTA, CDR2 FQGTGA.

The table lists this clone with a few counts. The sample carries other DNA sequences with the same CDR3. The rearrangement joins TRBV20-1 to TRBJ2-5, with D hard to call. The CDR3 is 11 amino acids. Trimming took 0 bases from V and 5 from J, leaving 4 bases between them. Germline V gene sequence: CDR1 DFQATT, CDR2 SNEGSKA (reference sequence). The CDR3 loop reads CSARDRETQYF. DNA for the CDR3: TGCAGTGCTAGAGATCGGGAGACCCAGTACTTC.

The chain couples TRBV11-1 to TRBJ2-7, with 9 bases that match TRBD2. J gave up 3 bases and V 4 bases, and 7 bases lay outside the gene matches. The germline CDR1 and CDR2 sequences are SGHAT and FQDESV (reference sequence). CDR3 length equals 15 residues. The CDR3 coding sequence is TGTGCCAGCAGCTCAGCCGGGACTAGCTACTACGAGCAGTACTTC. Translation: CASSSAGTSYYEQYF.

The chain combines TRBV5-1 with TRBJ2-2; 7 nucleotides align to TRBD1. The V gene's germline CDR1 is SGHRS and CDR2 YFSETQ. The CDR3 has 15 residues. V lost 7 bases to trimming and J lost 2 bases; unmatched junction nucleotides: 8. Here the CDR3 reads CASSGQAPNTGELFF. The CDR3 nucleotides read TGCGCCAGCTCTGGACAGGCGCCCAACACCGGGGAGCTGTTTTTT.

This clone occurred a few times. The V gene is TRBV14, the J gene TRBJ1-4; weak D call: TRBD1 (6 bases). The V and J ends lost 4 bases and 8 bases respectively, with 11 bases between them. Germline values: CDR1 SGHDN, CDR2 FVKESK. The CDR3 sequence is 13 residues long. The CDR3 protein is CASSLGGPEKLFF. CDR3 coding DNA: TGTGCCAGCAGCCTCGGGGGCCCGGAAAAACTGTTTTTT.

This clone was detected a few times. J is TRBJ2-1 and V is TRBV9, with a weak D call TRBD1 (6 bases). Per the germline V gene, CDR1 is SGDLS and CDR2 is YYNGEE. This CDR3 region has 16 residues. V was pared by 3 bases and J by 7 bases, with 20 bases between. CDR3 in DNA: TGTGCCAGCAGCGACGAACAGGGTCAGAGTTTAAATGAGCAGTTCTTC. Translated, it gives CASSDEQGQSLNEQFF.

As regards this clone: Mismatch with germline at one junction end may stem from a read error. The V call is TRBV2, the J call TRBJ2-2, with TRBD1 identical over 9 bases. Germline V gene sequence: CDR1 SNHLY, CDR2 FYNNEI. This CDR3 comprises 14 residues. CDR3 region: CASVQGANTGELFF. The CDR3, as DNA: TGTGCCAGCGTACAGGGGGCGAATACCGGGGAGCTGTTTTTT.

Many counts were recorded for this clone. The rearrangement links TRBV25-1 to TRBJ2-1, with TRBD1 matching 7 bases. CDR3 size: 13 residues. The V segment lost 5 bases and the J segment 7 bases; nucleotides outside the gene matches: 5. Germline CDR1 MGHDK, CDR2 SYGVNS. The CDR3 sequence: CASSSHRGNEQFF. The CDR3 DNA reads TGTGCCAGCAGTTCCCACAGGGGTAATGAGCAGTTCTTC.

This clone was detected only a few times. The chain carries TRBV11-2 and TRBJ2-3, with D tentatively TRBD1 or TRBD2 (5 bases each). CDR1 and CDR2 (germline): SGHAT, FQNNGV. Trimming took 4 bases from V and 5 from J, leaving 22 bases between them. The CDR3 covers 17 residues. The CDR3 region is CASSSPRGRSPEDTQYF. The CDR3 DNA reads TGTGCCAGCAGCTCCCCCCGGGGCAGGAGCCCCGAAGATACGCAGTATTTT.

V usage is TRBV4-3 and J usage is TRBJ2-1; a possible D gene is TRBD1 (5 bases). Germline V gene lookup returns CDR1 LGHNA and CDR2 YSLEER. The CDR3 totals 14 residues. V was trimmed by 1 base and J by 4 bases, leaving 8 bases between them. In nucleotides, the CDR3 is TGCGCCAGCAGCCAAGTGTCAGGGTACAATGAGCAGTTCTTC. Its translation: CASSQVSGYNEQFF.

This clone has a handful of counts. The CDR3 DNA follows: TGTGCCAGCAGCGTAGATTACGGTAATCAGCCCCAGCATTTT. Amino acids: CASSVDYGNQPQHF. This sequence joins TRBV9 and TRBJ1-5, with no clear D. Trimming took 0 bases from V and 4 from J, leaving 8 bases between them. This CDR3 contains 14 residues. The germline gives CDR1 SGDLS, CDR2 YYNGEE.

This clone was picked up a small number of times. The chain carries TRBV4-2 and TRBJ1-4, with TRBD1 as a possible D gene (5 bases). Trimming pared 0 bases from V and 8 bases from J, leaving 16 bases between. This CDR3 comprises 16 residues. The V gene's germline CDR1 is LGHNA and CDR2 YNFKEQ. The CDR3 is CASSQDPGTPGEKLFF. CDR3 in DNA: TGTGCCAGCAGCCAAGACCCCGGGACGCCGGGGGAAAAACTGTTTTTT.

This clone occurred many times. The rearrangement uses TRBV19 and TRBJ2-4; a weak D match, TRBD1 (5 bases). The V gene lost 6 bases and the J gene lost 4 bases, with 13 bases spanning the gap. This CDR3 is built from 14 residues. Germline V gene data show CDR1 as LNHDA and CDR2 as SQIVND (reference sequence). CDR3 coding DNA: TGTGCCAGTAGGCTCACGACAGCTAAAAACATTCAGTACTTC. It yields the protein CASRLTTAKNIQYF.